These 30 T cell receptor beta chains were sequenced from one sample in a study of monozygotic twins with cystic fibrosis. Some clones are missing from TCRdb's copy, which holds only in-frame ones; the method was immunoSEQ multiplex PCR. Here the sample spans under 30,000 clones, 90% being singletons. Sequencing was performed on blood. Receptors were obtained from a girl aged 2 to 10 with cystic fibrosis.

V usage is TRBV11-1 and J usage is TRBJ1-1; the match to TRBD1 covers 10 bases. CDR1 and CDR2 (germline): SGHAT, FQDESV (reference sequence). V trimming: 3 bases; J trimming: 0 bases; junction bases outside the gene matches: 1. The CDR3 consists of 15 residues. As DNA, the CDR3 is TGTGCCAGCAGCTTGGGACAGGGGATGAACACTGAAGCTTTCTTT. Translation gives CASSLGQGMNTEAFF.

This chain connects TRBV6-6 to TRBJ1-2, with D unclear. The CDR3 runs to 13 residues. Germline assignment: CDR1 MNHNY and CDR2 SVGAGI (reference sequence). The V end was cut by 6 bases, the J end by 5 bases, with 13 bases between. CDR3 DNA: TGTGCCAGCAGCCCTTCCGATCGATATGGCTACACCTTC. This translates into CASSPSDRYGYTF.

V usage is TRBV29-1 and J usage is TRBJ1-3, with D unclear. The CDR3 sequence is 14 residues long. Trimming pared 3 bases from V and 0 bases from J, leaving 9 bases between. Germline V CDR1 and CDR2: SQVTM, ANQGSEA. CDR3 loop: CSVDLVDSGNTIYF. CDR3 DNA sequence: TGCAGCGTTGATTTAGTCGACTCTGGAAACACCATATATTTT. The entire variable domain, with the rest obtained from reference TRBV29-1 and TRBJ1-3, is as follows: SAVISQKPSRDICQRGTSLTIQCQVDSQVTMMFWYRQQPGQSLTLIATANQGSEATYESGFVIDKFPISRPNLTFSTLTVSNMSPEDSSIYLCSVDLVDSGNTIYFGEGSWLTVV.

The CDR3 is CASSLFHEQYF. DNA for the CDR3: TGTGCCAGCAGCCTGTTCCACGAGCAGTACTTC. V gene TRBV5-6 combines with J gene TRBJ2-7; D call uncertain. This CDR3 has 11 residues. Deletions cut 4 bases from V and 5 bases from J, with 7 bases between. CDR1 and CDR2 (germline): SGHDT, YYEEEE.

The CDR3 DNA follows: TGTGCCAGCAGTTCCACCTACCTAAACCGGGACAGGTCCTACGAGCAGTACTTC. Its translation is CASSSTYLNRDRSYEQYF. The V gene is TRBV27, the J gene TRBJ2-7; the match to TRBD1 covers 8 bases. Germline CDR1 reads MNHEY; CDR2 reads SMNVEV (reference sequence). The CDR3 contains 18 residues. V lost 4 bases to trimming and J lost 1 base; unmatched junction nucleotides: 15.

CDR3 DNA sequence: TGCGCCAGCAGCCAAGATCTCCCGGGGGGACAAGAGACCCAGTACTTC. Translating it yields CASSQDLPGGQETQYF. V is TRBV4-3 and J is TRBJ2-5; 7 bases match TRBD2. CDR1 and CDR2 from the germline V gene are LGHNA and YSLEER. Trimming removed 0 bases from V and 2 bases from J; junction bases left unmatched: 6. The CDR3 runs to 16 residues.

The chain recombines TRBV14 with TRBJ2-1; D gene ambiguous. Germline-derived CDR1 and CDR2 are SGHDN and FVKESK. With 5 bases removed from V and 7 bases from J, the gap between germline ends came to 9 bases. The CDR3 consists of 12 residues. The CDR3 DNA sequence: TGTGCCAGCAGCTCCCTCCAGAATGAGCAGTTCTTC. Protein product: CASSSLQNEQFF.

This chain joins TRBV27 and TRBJ2-2; D possibly uses TRBD1 or TRBD2 (5 bases each). Germline CDR1 is MNHEY and CDR2 is SMNVEV (reference sequence). V was cut by 11 bases and J by 2 bases, with 9 bases left in between. This CDR3 region has 12 residues. CDR3 sequence: CAAGGNTGELFF. The CDR3 bases are TGTGCCGCTGGGGGTAACACCGGGGAGCTGTTTTTT.

The chain has TRBV6-5 and TRBJ1-1, with 7 nucleotides matching TRBD1. The CDR3 loop spans 14 amino acids. Germline CDR1 MNHEY, CDR2 SVGAGI. V dropped 6 bases and J dropped 1; count of bases not matched to a gene: 5. CDR3 in DNA: TGTGCCAGCAGCCTACAGGGGTGGAACACTGAAGCTTTCTTT. Translating it yields CASSLQGWNTEAFF.

The sample holds a few counts of this clone. V is TRBV6-4 and J is TRBJ1-1; maybe TRBD1 (5 bases). With 4 bases removed from V and 2 bases from J, the gap between germline ends came to 8 bases. Germline V gives CDR1 MRHNA, CDR2 SNTAGT. There are 13 residues in the CDR3. CDR3 bases: TGTGCCAGCAGTGTCCGGGACAACACTGAAGCTTTCTTT. Its protein is CASSVRDNTEAFF.

This clone was found once. V is TRBV27 and J is TRBJ2-7, with TRBD1 identical over 10 bases. The V gene end was trimmed by 3 bases and the J gene end by 3 bases; junction bases not matched to a gene: 5. This CDR3 is built from 15 residues. CDR1 and CDR2 from the germline V gene are MNHEY and SMNVEV (reference sequence). The CDR3 DNA sequence: TGTGCCAGCAGTTTTGCGGACAGGGGGAACTACGAGCAGTACTTC. Translated, it gives CASSFADRGNYEQYF.

The chain links TRBV10-3 to TRBJ2-2; 9 nucleotides match TRBD2. V dropped 6 bases and J dropped 2; count of bases not matched to a gene: 4. Per the germline V gene, CDR1 is ENHRY and CDR2 is SYGVKD. The CDR3 consists of 15 residues. CDR3 DNA sequence: TGTGCCATCAGATCGGGACTAGCTAACACCGGGGAGCTGTTTTTT. Its translation: CAIRSGLANTGELFF.

This clone was detected once. The rearrangement links TRBV7-2 to TRBJ1-3; tentative D call: TRBD1 (6 bases). Germline CDR1 reads SGHTA; CDR2 reads FQGNSA. With 3 bases removed from V and 2 bases from J, the gap between germline ends came to 14 bases. The CDR3 runs 16 residues. CDR3 region: CASSFATGSAGNTIYF. As DNA, the CDR3 is TGTGCCAGCAGCTTCGCAACAGGGTCGGCTGGAAACACCATATATTTT.

The chain links TRBV30 to TRBJ1-6, with TRBD1 as a possible D gene (5 bases). V was clipped by 5 bases and J by 10 bases, with 18 bases between them. In germline, CDR1 is GTSNPN, CDR2 SVGIG (reference sequence). CDR3 length equals 14 residues. CDR3 nucleotides: TGTGCCTGGGGAGACGGGGGAGGAGGCTCACCCCTCCACTTT. It specifies CAWGDGGGGSPLHF. The whole variable domain, remainder taken from reference TRBV30 and TRBJ1-6, is SQTIHQWPATLVQPVGSPLSLECTVEGTSNPNLYWYRQAAGRGLQLLFYSVGIGQISSEVPQNLSASRPQDRQFILSSKKLLLSDSGFYLCAWGDGGGGSPLHFGNGTRLTVT.

The rearrangement joins TRBV4-2 to TRBJ2-1, with 12 positions matching TRBD2. This CDR3 has 14 amino acids. V shed 5 bases, J shed 10 bases, and the junction held 6 bases outside the gene matches. Per germline, CDR1 LGHNA and CDR2 YNFKEQ. In DNA form, the CDR3 reads TGTGCCAGCAGCGCTAGCGGGGGGGTTCGGGAGCAGTTCTTC. It translates to CASSASGGVREQFF.

The CDR3 region is CSASLGETQYF. The CDR3 DNA is TGCAGTGCCTCCTTAGGAGAGACCCAGTACTTC. The chain carries TRBV20-1 and TRBJ2-5, with D uncertain. V was shortened by 6 bases and J by 4 bases, with 9 bases between the two germline ends. Germline values: CDR1 DFQATT, CDR2 SNEGSKA (reference sequence). The CDR3 consists of 11 residues.

The rearrangement joins TRBV7-6 to TRBJ2-7; D unclear. The CDR3 length is 15 residues. Germline V CDR1 and CDR2: SGHVS, FNYEAQ. Trimming pared 5 bases from V and 4 bases from J, leaving 18 bases between. The CDR3 spells CASSPDGVGAYEQYF. In DNA, the CDR3 is TGTGCCAGCAGCCCAGATGGGGTCGGTGCTTACGAGCAGTACTTC. Supplemented by reference TRBV7-6 and TRBJ2-7, the full variable domain reads GAGVSQSPRYKVTKRGQDVALRCDPISGHVSLYWYRQALGQGPEFLTYFNYEAQQDKSGLPNDRFSAERPEGSISTLTIQRTEQRDSAMYRCASSPDGVGAYEQYFGPGTRLTVT.

There are a few counts of this clone. J is TRBJ1-2 and V is TRBV19; 8 nucleotides agree with TRBD1. CDR1 and CDR2 from the germline V gene are LNHDA and SQIVND (reference sequence). The V gene end was trimmed by 8 bases and the J gene end by 6 bases; junction bases not matched to a gene: 8. CDR3 length: 13 residues. The chain's CDR3 is CASRFRGLDGYTF. In DNA, the CDR3 is TGTGCCAGTCGATTCAGGGGGCTTGATGGCTACACCTTC.

The genes are TRBV7-2 and TRBJ1-6; D gene uncertain. The V and J ends lost 0 bases and 8 bases respectively, with 20 bases between them. This CDR3 comprises 18 residues. From germline, CDR1 is SGHTA and CDR2 FQGNSA. For the CDR3, the DNA is TGTGCCAGCAGCTTAGCATTTCTTGAAAGGGTCCCTCATTCACCCCTCCACTTT. Translation: CASSLAFLERVPHSPLHF.

The chain joins TRBV5-6 to TRBJ2-3, with D unresolved. The CDR3 has 15 residues. Germline values: CDR1 SGHDT, CDR2 YYEEEE. The V and J ends lost 0 bases and 5 bases respectively, with 13 bases between them. Here the CDR3 reads CASSLAGPAEDTQYF. CDR3 DNA: TGTGCCAGCAGCTTGGCCGGGCCTGCTGAAGATACGCAGTATTTT.

The V call is TRBV5-1, the J call TRBJ2-3, with 9 bases lining up with TRBD2. Germline V gives CDR1 SGHRS, CDR2 YFSETQ. The CDR3 sequence is 17 residues long. The J segment lost 5 bases and the V segment lost 3 bases, leaving 13 bases of the junction unmatched. The CDR3 nucleotides are TGCGCCAGCAGCTCAAAGACCCGGACTAGCGACGGAGATACGCAGTATTTT. Encoded protein: CASSSKTRTSDGDTQYF.

This clone was counted once. V and J are TRBV4-2 and TRBJ1-2; 10 nucleotides match TRBD1. This CDR3 comprises 16 residues. Germline lookup yields CDR1 LGHNA and CDR2 YNFKEQ. V lost 4 bases, J lost 3 bases, and 8 bases stayed unmatched. CDR3 DNA sequence: TGTGCCAGCAGCCGATCACCGGGACAGGGGTACTATGGCTACACCTTC. Protein product: CASSRSPGQGYYGYTF.

The V call is TRBV5-4, the J call TRBJ1-2; TRBD1 matches at 10 bases. V trimming: 4 bases; J trimming: 6 bases; junction bases outside the gene matches: 12. Per the germline V gene, CDR1 is SGHNT and CDR2 is YYREEE (reference sequence). The CDR3 is 16 residues long. The chain's CDR3 is CASSLTWGQGSDGYTF. CDR3 in DNA: TGTGCCAGCAGCCTCACTTGGGGACAGGGGAGTGATGGCTACACCTTC.

The chain joins TRBV5-5 to TRBJ1-6; D ambiguous. CDR1 SGHKS and CDR2 YYEKEE come from the germline V gene (reference sequence). This CDR3 contains 17 residues. Trimming removed 4 bases from V and 8 bases from J, with 22 bases in between. DNA of the CDR3: TGTGCCAGCAGCCCCCCGGGATCTTCGGGTGGGTATTCACCCCTCCACTTT. Encoded protein: CASSPPGSSGGYSPLHF.

This chain connects TRBV18 to TRBJ1-5, with D uncertain. Trimming cost V 6 bases and J 7 bases, with 13 bases left between them. CDR1 is KGHSH and CDR2 is LQKENI in the germline V gene. This CDR3 comprises 13 residues. The CDR3 region is CASSPNLNQPQHF. DNA of the CDR3: TGTGCCAGCTCCCCCAACCTGAACCAGCCCCAGCATTTT.

The chain recombines TRBV7-9 with TRBJ1-2, with unresolved D. The V end lost 5 bases, the J end lost 2 bases, and 9 bases lay between the germline ends. Germline CDR1 and CDR2: SEHNR and FQNEAQ (reference sequence). This CDR3 comprises 13 residues. In DNA, the CDR3 is TGTGCCAGCAGCCCACCACTAAACTATGGCTACACCTTC. This gives the protein CASSPPLNYGYTF. Together with reference TRBV7-9 and TRBJ1-2, the CDR3 gives the full variable domain: DTGVSQNPRHKITKRGQNVTFRCDPISEHNRLYWYRQTLGQGPEFLTYFQNEAQLEKSRLLSDRFSAERPKGSFSTLEIQRTEQGDSAMYLCASSPPLNYGYTFGSGTRLTVV.

The CDR3 sequence: CASSWDRDWNTEAFF. In DNA, the CDR3 is TGTGCCAGCAGCTGGGACAGGGACTGGAACACTGAAGCTTTCTTT. The chain carries TRBV7-9 and TRBJ1-1; 9 nucleotides agree with TRBD1. The V and J ends lost 4 bases and 1 base, in that order; junction bases with no gene match: 4. Germline loops: CDR1 SEHNR, CDR2 FQNEAQ (reference sequence). This CDR3 has 15 amino acids.

The rearrangement joins TRBV2 to TRBJ2-7; D remains ambiguous. Germline CDR1 reads SNHLY; CDR2 reads FYNNEI. The CDR3 length is 10 residues. V was clipped by 3 bases and J by 6 bases, with 3 bases between them. CDR3 region: CASSDFEQYF. The DNA for the CDR3 is TGTGCCAGCAGTGATTTCGAGCAGTACTTC. The full variable domain, in which reference TRBV2 and TRBJ2-7 provide the parts outside the CDR3, is EPEVTQTPSHQVTQMGQEVILRCVPISNHLYFYWYRQILGQKVEFLVSFYNNEISEKSEIFDDQFSVERPDGSNFTLKIRSTKLEDSAMYFCASSDFEQYFGPGTRLTVT.

V is TRBV5-6 and J is TRBJ1-1; D remains unclear. This CDR3 comprises 14 residues. The ends were cut back, 9 bases at V and 0 bases at J, with 15 bases in the middle. CDR1 is SGHDT and CDR2 is YYEEEE in the germline V gene. CDR3 in DNA: TGTGCCAACCCGTTTTGGGAGGTGAACACTGAAGCTTTCTTT. Its protein product is CANPFWEVNTEAFF. Full variable domain (rest looked up from reference TRBV5-6 and TRBJ1-1): DAGVTQSPTHLIKTRGQQVTLRCSPKSGHDTVSWYQQALGQGPQFIFQYYEEEERQRGNFPDRFSGHQFPNYSSELNVNALLLGDSALYLCANPFWEVNTEAFFGQGTRLTVV.

The rearrangement links TRBV30 to TRBJ1-1; D possibly corresponds to TRBD1 (5 bases). The V gene's germline CDR1 is GTSNPN and CDR2 SVGIG (reference sequence). CDR3 size: 14 residues. For the CDR3, the DNA is TGTGCGATTCAGCCAGGGTATTTCCCTAGTAAAGCTTTCTTT. Protein: CAIQPGYFPSKAFF.